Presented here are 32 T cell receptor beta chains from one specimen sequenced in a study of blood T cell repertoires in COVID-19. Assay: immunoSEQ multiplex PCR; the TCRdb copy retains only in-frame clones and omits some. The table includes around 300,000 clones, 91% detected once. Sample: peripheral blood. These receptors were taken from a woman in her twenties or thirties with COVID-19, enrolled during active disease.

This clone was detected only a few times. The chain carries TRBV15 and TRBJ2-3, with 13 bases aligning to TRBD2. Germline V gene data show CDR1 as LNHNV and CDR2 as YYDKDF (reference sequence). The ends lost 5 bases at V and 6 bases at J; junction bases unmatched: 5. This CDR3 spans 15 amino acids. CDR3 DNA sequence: TGTGCCACCAGCGGGGGACTAGCGGGAACGGATACGCAGTATTTT. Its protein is CATSGGLAGTDTQYF.

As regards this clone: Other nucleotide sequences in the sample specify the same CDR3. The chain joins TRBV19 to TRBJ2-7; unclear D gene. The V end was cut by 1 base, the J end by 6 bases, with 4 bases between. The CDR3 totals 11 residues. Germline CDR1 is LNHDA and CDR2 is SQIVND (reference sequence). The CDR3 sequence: CASSIGGEQYF. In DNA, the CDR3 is TGTGCCAGTAGTATAGGAGGCGAGCAGTACTTC.

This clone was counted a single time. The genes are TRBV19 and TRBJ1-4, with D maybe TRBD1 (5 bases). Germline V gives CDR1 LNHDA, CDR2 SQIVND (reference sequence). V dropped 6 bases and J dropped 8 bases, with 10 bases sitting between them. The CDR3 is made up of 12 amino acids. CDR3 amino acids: CASRVRGEKLFF. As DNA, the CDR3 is TGTGCCAGTAGAGTAAGGGGCGAAAAACTGTTTTTT.

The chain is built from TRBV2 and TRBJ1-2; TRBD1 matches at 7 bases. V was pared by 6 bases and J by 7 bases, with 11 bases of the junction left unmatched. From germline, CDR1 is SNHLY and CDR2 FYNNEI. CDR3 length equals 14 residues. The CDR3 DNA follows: TGTGCCAGCAGAGAACAGGGGACCGGTCCTGGCTACACCTTC. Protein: CASREQGTGPGYTF. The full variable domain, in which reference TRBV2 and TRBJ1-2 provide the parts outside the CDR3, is EPEVTQTPSHQVTQMGQEVILRCVPISNHLYFYWYRQILGQKVEFLVSFYNNEISEKSEIFDDQFSVERPDGSNFTLKIRSTKLEDSAMYFCASREQGTGPGYTFGSGTRLTVV.

CDR3 coding DNA: TGTGCCAGCAGAGGACTAGCGGGAGCCTACAATGAGCAGTTCTTC. Translated, it gives CASRGLAGAYNEQFF. The V gene is TRBV27, the J gene TRBJ2-1, with 13 bases fitting TRBD2. CDR3 length: 15 residues. Trimming at V came to 6 bases and at J to 2 bases, leaving 1 base not matched to a gene. The germline V gene has CDR1 MNHEY and CDR2 SMNVEV (reference sequence).

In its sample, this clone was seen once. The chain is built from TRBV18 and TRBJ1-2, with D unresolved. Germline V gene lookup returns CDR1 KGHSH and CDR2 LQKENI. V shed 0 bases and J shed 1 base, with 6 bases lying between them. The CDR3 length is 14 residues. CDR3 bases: TGTGCCAGCTCACCACCGGAGGTTAACTATGGCTACACCTTC. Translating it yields CASSPPEVNYGYTF.

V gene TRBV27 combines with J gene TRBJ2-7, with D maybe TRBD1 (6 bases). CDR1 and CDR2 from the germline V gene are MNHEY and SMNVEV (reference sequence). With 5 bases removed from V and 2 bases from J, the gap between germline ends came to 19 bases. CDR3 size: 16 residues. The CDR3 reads CASSQFRRSGAYEQYF. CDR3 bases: TGTGCCAGCAGTCAATTTCGGCGTTCAGGGGCCTACGAGCAGTACTTC.

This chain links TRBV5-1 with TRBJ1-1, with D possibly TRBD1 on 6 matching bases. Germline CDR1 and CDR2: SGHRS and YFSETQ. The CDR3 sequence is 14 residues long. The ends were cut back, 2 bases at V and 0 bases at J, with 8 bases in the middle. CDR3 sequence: CASSFAGVNTEAFF. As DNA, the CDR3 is TGCGCCAGCAGCTTCGCAGGGGTGAACACTGAAGCTTTCTTT.

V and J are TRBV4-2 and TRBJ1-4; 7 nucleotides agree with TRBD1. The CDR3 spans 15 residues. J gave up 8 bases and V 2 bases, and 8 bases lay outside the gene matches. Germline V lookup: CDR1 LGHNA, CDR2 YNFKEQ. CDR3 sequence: CASSQTQGPDEKLFF. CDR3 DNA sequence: TGTGCCAGCAGCCAAACACAGGGGCCGGACGAAAAACTGTTTTTT.

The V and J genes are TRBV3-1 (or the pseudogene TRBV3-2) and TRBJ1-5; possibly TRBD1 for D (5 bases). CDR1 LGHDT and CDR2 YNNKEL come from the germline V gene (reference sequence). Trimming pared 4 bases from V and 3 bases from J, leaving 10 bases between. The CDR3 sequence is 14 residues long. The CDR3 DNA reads TGTGCCAGCAGCCGGTCGGGGGTCAATCAGCCCCAGCATTTT. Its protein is CASSRSGVNQPQHF.

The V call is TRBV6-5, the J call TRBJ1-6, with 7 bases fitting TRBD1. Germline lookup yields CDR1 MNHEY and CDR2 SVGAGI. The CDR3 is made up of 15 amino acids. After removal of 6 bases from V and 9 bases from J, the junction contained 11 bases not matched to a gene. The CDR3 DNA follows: TGTGCCAGCAGGGGGACAGATCCGACAGGTTCACCCCTCCACTTT. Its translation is CASRGTDPTGSPLHF.

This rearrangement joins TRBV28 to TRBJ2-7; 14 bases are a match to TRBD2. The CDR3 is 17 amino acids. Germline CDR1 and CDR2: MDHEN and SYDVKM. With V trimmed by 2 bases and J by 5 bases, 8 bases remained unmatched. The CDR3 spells CASSLAKTSGRAHEQYF. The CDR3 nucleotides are TGTGCCAGCAGTTTAGCCAAGACTAGCGGGAGGGCCCACGAGCAGTACTTC. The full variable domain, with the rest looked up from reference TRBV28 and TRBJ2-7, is DVKVTQSSRYLVKRTGEKVFLECVQDMDHENMFWYRQDPGLGLRLIYFSYDVKMKEKGDIPEGYSVSREKKERFSLILESASTNQTSMYLCASSLAKTSGRAHEQYFGPGTRLTVT.

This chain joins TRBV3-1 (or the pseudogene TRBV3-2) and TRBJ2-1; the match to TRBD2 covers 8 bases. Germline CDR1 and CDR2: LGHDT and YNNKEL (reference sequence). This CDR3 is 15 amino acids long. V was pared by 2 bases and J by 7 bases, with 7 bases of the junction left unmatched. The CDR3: CASSQTGGPQNEQFF. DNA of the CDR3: TGTGCCAGCAGCCAAACGGGAGGGCCCCAGAATGAGCAGTTCTTC.

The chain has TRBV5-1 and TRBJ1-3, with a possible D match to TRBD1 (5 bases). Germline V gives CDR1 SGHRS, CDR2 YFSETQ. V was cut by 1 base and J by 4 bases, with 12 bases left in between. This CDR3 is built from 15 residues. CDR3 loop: CASSLLQGPGNTIYF. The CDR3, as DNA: TGCGCCAGCAGCTTGTTGCAGGGTCCAGGAAACACCATATATTTT.

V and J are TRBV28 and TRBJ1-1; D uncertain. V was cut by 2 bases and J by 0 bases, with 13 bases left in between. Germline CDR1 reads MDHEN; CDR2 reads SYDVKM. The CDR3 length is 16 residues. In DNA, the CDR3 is TGTGCCAGCAGTTTACTACCCCCGGGAGTGAACACTGAAGCTTTCTTT. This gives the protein CASSLLPPGVNTEAFF. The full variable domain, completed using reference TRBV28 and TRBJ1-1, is DVKVTQSSRYLVKRTGEKVFLECVQDMDHENMFWYRQDPGLGLRLIYFSYDVKMKEKGDIPEGYSVSREKKERFSLILESASTNQTSMYLCASSLLPPGVNTEAFFGQGTRLTVV.

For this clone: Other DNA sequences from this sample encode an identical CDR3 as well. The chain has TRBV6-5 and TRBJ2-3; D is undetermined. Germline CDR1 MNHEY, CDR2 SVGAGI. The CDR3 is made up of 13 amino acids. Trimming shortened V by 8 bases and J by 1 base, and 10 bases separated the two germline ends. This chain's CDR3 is CASRGSGTDTQYF. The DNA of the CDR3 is TGTGCCAGCCGCGGTTCGGGCACAGATACGCAGTATTTT.

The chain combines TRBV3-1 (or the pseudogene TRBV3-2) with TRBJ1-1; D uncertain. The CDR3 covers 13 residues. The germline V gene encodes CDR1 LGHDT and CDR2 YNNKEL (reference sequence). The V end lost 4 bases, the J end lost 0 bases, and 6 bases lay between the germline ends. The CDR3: CASSPFLNTEAFF. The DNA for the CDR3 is TGTGCCAGCAGCCCGTTTTTGAACACTGAAGCTTTCTTT.

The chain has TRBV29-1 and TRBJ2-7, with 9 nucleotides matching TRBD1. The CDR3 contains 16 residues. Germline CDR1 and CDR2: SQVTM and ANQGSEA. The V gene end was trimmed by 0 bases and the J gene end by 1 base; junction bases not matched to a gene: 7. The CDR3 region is CSVEDPAGQGSYEQYF. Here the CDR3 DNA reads TGCAGCGTTGAAGATCCGGCCGGACAGGGGTCCTACGAGCAGTACTTC.

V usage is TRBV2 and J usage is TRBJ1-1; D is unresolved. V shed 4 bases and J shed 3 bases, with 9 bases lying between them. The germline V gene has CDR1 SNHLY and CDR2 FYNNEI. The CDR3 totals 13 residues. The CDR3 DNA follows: TGTGCCAGCAGTGTCGGGGAGTACACTGAAGCTTTCTTT. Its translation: CASSVGEYTEAFF.

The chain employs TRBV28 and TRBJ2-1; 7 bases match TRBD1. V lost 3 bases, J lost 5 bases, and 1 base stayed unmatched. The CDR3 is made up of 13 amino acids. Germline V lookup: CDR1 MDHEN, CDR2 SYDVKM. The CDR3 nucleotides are TGTGCCAGCAGTTTTAGGGGGCACAATGAGCAGTTCTTC. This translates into CASSFRGHNEQFF.

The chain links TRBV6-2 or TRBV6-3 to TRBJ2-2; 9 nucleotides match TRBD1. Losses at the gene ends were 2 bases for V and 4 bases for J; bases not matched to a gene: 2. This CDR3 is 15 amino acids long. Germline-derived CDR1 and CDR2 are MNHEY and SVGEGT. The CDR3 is CASSYTDRGTGELFF. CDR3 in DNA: TGTGCCAGCAGTTACACGGACAGGGGCACCGGGGAGCTGTTTTTT.

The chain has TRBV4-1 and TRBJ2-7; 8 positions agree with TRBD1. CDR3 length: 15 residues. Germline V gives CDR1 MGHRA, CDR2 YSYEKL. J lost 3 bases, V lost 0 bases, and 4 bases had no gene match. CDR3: CASSQDYRGIYEQYF. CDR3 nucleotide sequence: TGCGCCAGCAGCCAAGACTACAGGGGGATCTACGAGCAGTACTTC.

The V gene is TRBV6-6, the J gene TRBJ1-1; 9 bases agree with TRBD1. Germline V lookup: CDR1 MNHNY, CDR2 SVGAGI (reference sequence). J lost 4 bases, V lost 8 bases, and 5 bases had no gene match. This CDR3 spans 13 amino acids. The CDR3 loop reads CASQRQGGTEAFF. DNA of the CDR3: TGTGCCAGCCAGCGACAGGGGGGCACTGAAGCTTTCTTT.

For the CDR3, the DNA is TGTGCCAGCAGTACGGACAGTTCTAGTGGGCCCCAGCATTTT. This translates into CASSTDSSSGPQHF. The chain recombines TRBV2 with TRBJ1-5, with D tentatively TRBD1 (6 bases). CDR3 length: 14 amino acids. Germline assignment: CDR1 SNHLY and CDR2 FYNNEI. V was shortened by 5 bases and J by 9 bases, with 17 bases between the two germline ends.

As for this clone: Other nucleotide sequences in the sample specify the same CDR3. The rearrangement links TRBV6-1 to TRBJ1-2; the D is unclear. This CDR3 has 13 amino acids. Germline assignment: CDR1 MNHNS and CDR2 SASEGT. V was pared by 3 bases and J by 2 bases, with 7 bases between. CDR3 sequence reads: CASSDRLNYGYTF. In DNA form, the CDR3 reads TGTGCCAGCAGTGACAGGTTAAACTATGGCTACACCTTC.

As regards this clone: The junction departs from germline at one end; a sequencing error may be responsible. CDR3 amino acids: CASRNDPITGPWDF. CDR3 DNA sequence: TGTGCCAGCAGAAATGACCCGATTACAGGTCCCTGGGACTTC. This chain links TRBV27 with TRBJ2-5; a possible D gene is TRBD1 (5 bases). Looked up from germline, CDR1 is MNHEY and CDR2 is SMNVEV (reference sequence). This CDR3 spans 14 amino acids.

CDR3 residues: CASSLMTGAGDTEAFF. DNA for the CDR3: TGTGCCAGCAGTTTAATGACAGGGGCCGGGGACACTGAAGCTTTCTTT. The genes are TRBV28 and TRBJ1-1; 8 bases line up with TRBD1. Germline lookup yields CDR1 MDHEN and CDR2 SYDVKM. The V gene end was trimmed by 2 bases and the J gene end by 3 bases; junction bases not matched to a gene: 8. The CDR3 runs 16 residues.

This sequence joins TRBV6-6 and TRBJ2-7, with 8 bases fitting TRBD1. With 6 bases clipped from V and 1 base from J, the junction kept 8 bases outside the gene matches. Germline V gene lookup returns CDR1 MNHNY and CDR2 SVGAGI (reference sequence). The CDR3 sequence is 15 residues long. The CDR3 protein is CASRPKTGVSYEQYF. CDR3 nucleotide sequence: TGTGCCAGCAGACCCAAGACAGGGGTGTCCTACGAGCAGTACTTC.

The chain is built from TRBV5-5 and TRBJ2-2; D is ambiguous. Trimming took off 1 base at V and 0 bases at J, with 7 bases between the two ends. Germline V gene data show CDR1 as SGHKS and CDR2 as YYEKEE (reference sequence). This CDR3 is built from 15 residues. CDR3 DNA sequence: TGTGCCAGCAGCTTGAACACCGCGAACACCGGGGAGCTGTTTTTT. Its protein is CASSLNTANTGELFF.

Written as DNA, the CDR3 is TGTGCCAGCAGCTTGGGGACTAGCGGACCCTACAATGAGCAGTTCTTC. Translation: CASSLGTSGPYNEQFF. The chain carries TRBV5-4 and TRBJ2-1; the match to TRBD2 covers 10 bases. In germline, CDR1 is SGHNT, CDR2 YYREEE (reference sequence). With 0 bases clipped from V and 2 bases from J, the junction kept 2 bases outside the gene matches. CDR3 size: 16 residues.

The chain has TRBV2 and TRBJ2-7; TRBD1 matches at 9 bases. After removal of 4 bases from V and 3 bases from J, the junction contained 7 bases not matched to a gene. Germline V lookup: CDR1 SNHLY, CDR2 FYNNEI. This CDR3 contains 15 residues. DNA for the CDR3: TGTGCCAGCAGTGTACAGGGGGCAAAATTCTACGAGCAGTACTTC. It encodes CASSVQGAKFYEQYF.

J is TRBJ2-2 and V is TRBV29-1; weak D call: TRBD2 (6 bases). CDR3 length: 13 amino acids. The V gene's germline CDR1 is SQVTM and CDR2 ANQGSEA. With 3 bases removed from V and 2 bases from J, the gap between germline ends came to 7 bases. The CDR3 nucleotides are TGCAGCGTTGAGGAGGGTAACACCGGGGAGCTGTTTTTT. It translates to CSVEEGNTGELFF.